This TCR beta chain was sequenced during a study of tumor and adjacent non-tumor tissue in lung cancer. About the research overall: The cohort had approximately 12 adenocarcinoma, a couple of squamous cell and 1 small cell patients. Approximately 4 million productive TCRbeta reads were obtained per sample on average. Points from the study as a whole: Tumor TCR diversity, when higher, was linked to shorter survival. In normal lung, the top 100 clones were significantly more dominant than in tumor.

Three rounds of nested PCR, following a modified ARM-PCR protocol, produced the TCRbeta library. TCRdb analysed the multiplex PCR reads with MiXCR anew, one entry per CDR3 protein. The repertoire holds 100,000 or so distinct CDR3 sequences, with 65% as singletons. Germline CDR1 and CDR2: SGHNT and YENEEA. There are 15 residues in the CDR3. RNA was extracted from bulk tissue without any cell sorting. The normal lung tissue was taken more than 3 cm from the tumor edge. Turning to this clonotype: Its specificity is not known. At one boundary the junction diverges from the germline segment, which might be a read error.

The V call is TRBV11-3, the J call TRBJ1-3, with D uncertain. The TCR sequence derives from a man younger than 40 with non-small cell lung cancer. Sequences were obtained from distant non-tumor lung tissue. The CDR3 DNA is TGTGCCAGCAGCTTAGGTCGGGAATCTGGAAACACCATACATTTT. This gives the protein CASSLGRESGNTIHF.